A single sample gave rise to the 21 T cell receptor beta chains below, sequenced in a study of blood T cell repertoires in COVID-19 (dated by TCRdb to the early 2020s). Preparation of the library involved the immunoSEQ multiplex PCR assay. TCRdb carries this immuneACCESS record with in-frame sequences only. Its versions omit some clonotypes, under half of them owing to an unresolved V gene in the studies checked, with the rest unexplained. The sample includes approximately 90,000 clones, with 85% observed a single time. Of the sample, 3% to 4% is held by the ten largest clones. The source material was peripheral blood. The receptors here all came from a man aged 50-60 years with acute or convalescent COVID-19.

The chain carries TRBV7-2 and TRBJ2-3; 8 bases line up with TRBD1. The trim removed 4 bases at V and 4 bases at J, leaving 10 bases unmatched. Germline CDR1 and CDR2: SGHTA and FQGNSA. CDR3 length: 16 amino acids. The CDR3 protein is CASSSSQRQGPDTQYF. As DNA, the CDR3 is TGTGCCAGCAGCTCCTCTCAACGACAGGGGCCAGATACGCAGTATTTT.

The gene calls are TRBV6-4 and TRBJ1-3; D possibly corresponds to TRBD1 (6 bases). CDR1 is MRHNA and CDR2 is SNTAGT in the germline V gene. This CDR3 comprises 13 residues. V lost 6 bases to trimming and J lost 2 bases, with 8 bases between them. The CDR3 DNA reads as TGTGCCAGCAGCAGGGGCCCTGGAAACACCATATATTTT. Protein: CASSRGPGNTIYF.

The genes are TRBV4-1 and TRBJ2-1, with 9 bases that match TRBD1. Germline-derived CDR1 and CDR2 are MGHRA and YSYEKL. V dropped 3 bases and J dropped 8; count of bases not matched to a gene: 5. The CDR3 sequence is 14 residues long. The CDR3 sequence: CASSQGQGMDEQFF. The CDR3 DNA sequence: TGCGCCAGCAGCCAGGGACAGGGAATGGATGAGCAGTTCTTC.

The V and J genes are TRBV7-8 and TRBJ1-4; D is possibly TRBD1 (5 bases). The V gene lost 3 bases and the J gene lost 6 bases, with 11 bases spanning the gap. Looked up from germline, CDR1 is SGHVS and CDR2 is FQNEAQ. CDR3 size: 14 residues. The CDR3 is CASSLLGGDEKLFF. In DNA form, the CDR3 reads TGTGCCAGCAGCTTGCTGGGGGGTGATGAAAAACTGTTTTTT.

This chain joins TRBV24-1 and TRBJ1-1; D gene unclear. The CDR3 has 13 amino acids. Germline V gives CDR1 KGHDR, CDR2 SFDVKD. Trimming stripped 9 bases from V and 2 bases from J, with 12 bases between. The CDR3 DNA reads TGTGCCACCCAAAACGAGGCTAACACTGAAGCTTTCTTT. Amino acids: CATQNEANTEAFF.

This clone is a singleton in its sample. V gene TRBV19 combines with J gene TRBJ1-4, with D unresolved. Trimming took 6 bases from V and 3 from J, leaving 14 bases between them. CDR1 LNHDA and CDR2 SQIVND come from the germline V gene (reference sequence). This CDR3 comprises 15 residues. This CDR3 reads CASSPRQAPNEKLFF. As DNA, the CDR3 is TGTGCCAGTAGCCCAAGGCAGGCGCCTAATGAAAAACTGTTTTTT.

The chain links TRBV10-3 to TRBJ2-1; TRBD1 matches 7 bases. CDR1 is ENHRY and CDR2 is SYGVKD in the germline V gene. V lost 6 bases and J lost 5; bases outside the gene matches: 4. The CDR3 runs 13 residues. Here the CDR3 reads CAISGQVNNEQFF. CDR3 DNA sequence: TGTGCCATCAGCGGACAGGTTAACAATGAGCAGTTCTTC.

In nucleotides, the CDR3 is TGCGCCAGCAGCTTGGAGGATTCCTTAGGAGGGCAGTATTTT. Translating gives CASSLEDSLGGQYF. The genes are TRBV5-1 and TRBJ2-3; D perhaps matches TRBD2 (5 bases). CDR3 length equals 14 residues. Germline CDR1 is SGHRS and CDR2 is YFSETQ. V was shortened by 0 bases and J by 11 bases, with 16 bases between the two germline ends.

The CDR3 region has the DNA TGCGCCAGCAGCTTGACAGGGGCCAACACAGATACGCAGTATTTT. This encodes CASSLTGANTDTQYF. The chain joins TRBV5-1 to TRBJ2-3; the match to TRBD1 covers 7 bases. Germline V gene sequence: CDR1 SGHRS, CDR2 YFSETQ. The CDR3 spans 15 residues. J was trimmed by 2 bases and V by 1 base; bases with no gene match: 4.

This clone has just one count. This chain links TRBV30 with TRBJ2-7; 7 positions agree with TRBD1. The CDR3 spans 15 residues. Trimming at V came to 6 bases and at J to 3 bases, leaving 14 bases not matched to a gene. Per the germline V gene, CDR1 is GTSNPN and CDR2 is SVGIG (reference sequence). The CDR3 bases are TGTGCCTGCGCAGACAGGGCAAAGGGTGGCTACGAGCAGTACTTC. Translating it yields CACADRAKGGYEQYF.

The rearrangement uses TRBV6-6 and TRBJ1-1; tentatively, D is TRBD1 (6 bases). V gave up 7 bases and J gave up 3 bases, with 15 bases separating them. CDR1 is MNHNY, CDR2 SVGAGI, per germline (reference sequence). CDR3 length: 14 amino acids. The DNA for the CDR3 is TGTGCCAGCACCTTAGGGGGGGCGGACACTGAAGCTTTCTTT. Residues: CASTLGGADTEAFF.

The rearrangement uses TRBV30 and TRBJ1-4; D not resolved. Germline CDR1 GTSNPN, CDR2 SVGIG (reference sequence). V shed 8 bases and J shed 5 bases, with 18 bases lying between them. This CDR3 contains 14 residues. Written as DNA, the CDR3 is TGTGCCCGATCTTTGGGTGGACTCAATGAAAAACTGTTTTTT. It codes for CARSLGGLNEKLFF.

This chain joins TRBV5-6 and TRBJ2-3, with 8 bases identical to TRBD2. The V segment lost 0 bases and the J segment 2 bases; nucleotides outside the gene matches: 14. CDR1 is SGHDT and CDR2 is YYEEEE in the germline V gene. The CDR3 is 19 residues long. The CDR3 region is CASSLAMAGLAGDTDTQYF. CDR3 DNA: TGTGCCAGCAGCTTGGCCATGGCTGGACTAGCCGGTGACACAGATACGCAGTATTTT.

V gene TRBV4-1 combines with J gene TRBJ2-3; 9 bases agree with TRBD2. The CDR3 runs to 17 residues. Germline CDR1 reads MGHRA; CDR2 reads YSYEKL. V trimming: 0 bases; J trimming: 2 bases; junction bases outside the gene matches: 6. CDR3 nucleotide sequence: TGCGCCAGCAGCCAAGATCCCGGGACTAGCTACACAGATACGCAGTATTTT. Amino acid sequence: CASSQDPGTSYTDTQYF.

The chain carries TRBV7-9 and TRBJ2-6, with D hard to call. The V and J ends lost 1 base and 0 bases respectively, with 10 bases between them. The CDR3 extends over 17 amino acids. Looked up from germline, CDR1 is SEHNR and CDR2 is FQNEAQ (reference sequence). This CDR3 reads CASSLVRTTSGANVLTF. CDR3 nucleotides: TGTGCCAGCAGCTTAGTACGAACTACCTCTGGGGCCAACGTCCTGACTTTC. The full variable domain, in which reference TRBV7-9 and TRBJ2-6 provide the parts outside the CDR3, is DTGVSQNPRHKITKRGQNVTFRCDPISEHNRLYWYRQTLGQGPEFLTYFQNEAQLEKSRLLSDRFSAERPKGSFSTLEIQRTEQGDSAMYLCASSLVRTTSGANVLTFGAGSRLTVL.

The rearrangement uses TRBV7-3 and TRBJ1-1; 7 bases match TRBD1. CDR1 SGHTA and CDR2 FQGTGA come from the germline V gene. Trimming removed 2 bases from V and 1 base from J; junction bases left unmatched: 13. The CDR3 has 18 amino acids. The CDR3 loop reads CASSLFLPLGQSNTEAFF. The CDR3 coding sequence is TGTGCCAGCAGCTTATTTCTGCCATTGGGACAGTCGAACACTGAAGCTTTCTTT.

This chain connects TRBV10-3 to TRBJ1-1; 7 nucleotides match TRBD1. Germline loops: CDR1 ENHRY, CDR2 SYGVKD. The trim removed 4 bases at V and 1 base at J, leaving 6 bases unmatched. This CDR3 has 15 residues. CDR3 region: CAISATGAQNTEAFF. The CDR3 DNA reads TGTGCCATCAGTGCAACAGGGGCGCAGAACACTGAAGCTTTCTTT.

CDR3 region: CASSQGTSGSNEQFF. CDR3 DNA: TGTGCCAGTAGCCAGGGGACTAGCGGGAGCAATGAGCAGTTCTTC. This chain uses TRBV19 with TRBJ2-1; 14 bases line up with TRBD2. CDR1 LNHDA and CDR2 SQIVND come from the germline V gene (reference sequence). Germline trimming cut 6 bases from V and 6 bases from J; bases unmatched to any gene: 4. The CDR3 sequence is 15 residues long.

In the case of this clone: Other DNA sequences within the sample encode an identical CDR3. V usage is TRBV5-5 and J usage is TRBJ1-5; D is ambiguous. Germline V lookup: CDR1 SGHKS, CDR2 YYEKEE (reference sequence). The CDR3 length is 15 residues. V was cut by 1 base and J by 0 bases, with 8 bases left in between. For the CDR3, the DNA is TGTGCCAGCAGCTTGACAGTTTATAGCAATCAGCCCCAGCATTTT. It is translated as CASSLTVYSNQPQHF.

This clone showed up just once. The chain employs TRBV10-3 and TRBJ2-6; D not resolved. The CDR3 totals 17 residues. Germline CDR1 ENHRY, CDR2 SYGVKD. V was cut by 0 bases and J by 0 bases, with 9 bases left in between. The DNA for the CDR3 is TGTGCCATCAGTGAGTCTGGATCTAGCTCTGGGGCCAACGTCCTGACTTTC. Encoded protein: CAISESGSSSGANVLTF.

A few counts support this clone. The CDR3 DNA is TGTGCCAGCAGCGACACCGGTGAAACTGAAGCTTTCTTT. Its protein is CASSDTGETEAFF. The chain links TRBV3-1 (or the pseudogene TRBV3-2) to TRBJ1-1; D is ambiguous. Trimming took off 5 bases at V and 5 bases at J, with 12 bases between the two ends. Germline V gene lookup returns CDR1 LGHDT and CDR2 YNNKEL (reference sequence). This CDR3 is built from 13 residues.